These T cell receptor beta chains were read from a single sample in a study of OX40 agonist ivuxolimab in advanced cancers. Only in-frame clones appear in the TCRdb table, and some are missing; sequencing was by immunoSEQ multiplex PCR. The table has around 90,000 clones, around nine tenths seen once. This material consisted of CD4+ or CD8+ T cells sorted from blood, taken in a trial of the OX40 agonist ivuxolimab. The receptors shown here come from an adult with an advanced solid tumor such as melanoma, head and neck, liver or kidney cancer. CDR3s include the opening cysteine and the closing phenylalanine or tryptophan. A D gene is named only where the DNA matches it firmly. Clone size appears in some rows only: once, few, many, or a class for an expanded clone.

>13|TRBV30|.|.|TRBJ1-1
TGTGCCTGGATGGCAGCCCTTAACACTGAAGCTTTCTTT
CAWMAALNTEAFF
>13|TRBV7-9|TRBD2|.|TRBJ2-7
TGTGCCAGCAGCTTCCGGGAGCGGGGCGAGCAGTACTTC
CASSFRERGEQYF
>14|TRBV5-1|.|once|TRBJ2-2
TGCGCCAGCAGTACGGGAGTGGGGACCGGGGAGCTGTTTTTT
CASSTGVGTGELFF
>14|TRBV7-8|TRBD1|few|TRBJ1-3
TGTGCCAGCCGGGGGACAGTCTCTGGAAACACCATATATTTT
CASRGTVSGNTIYF
>11|TRBV7-9|.|few|TRBJ2-7
TGTGCCAGCAGCTCGAGGGCCGAGCAGTACTTC
CASSSRAEQYF
>14|TRBV18|.|.|TRBJ1-1
TGTGCCAGCTCACCACCGAGTGCAGGGCCTGAAGCTTTCTTT
CASSPPSAGPEAFF
>12|TRBV19|.|.|TRBJ1-1
TGTGCCAGTAGTAATAGATACACTGAAGCTTTCTTT
CASSNRYTEAFF
>12|TRBV29-1|TRBD1|.|TRBJ1-2
TGCAGCTCCTTCCAGGGGGTGAGAGGCTACACCTTC
CSSFQGVRGYTF
>16|TRBV2|TRBD2|.|TRBJ2-5
TGTGCCAGCACTGCAGGGACTAGCGGGAGTTTGGAGACCCAGTACTTC
CASTAGTSGSLETQYF
>11|TRBV20-1|.|.|TRBJ2-7
TGCAGTGCCGGGCACACCTACGAGCAGTACTTC
CSAGHTYEQYF
>14|TRBV7-2|TRBD2|.|TRBJ2-1
TGTGCCAGCAGCTTAACTAGCGGGAACAATGAGCAGTTCTTC
CASSLTSGNNEQFF
>15|TRBV7-2|.|.|TRBJ2-1
TGTGCCAGCAGCGCGGGACACAATAACTACAATGAGCAGTTCTTC
CASSAGHNNYNEQFF
>14|TRBV7-8|.|.|TRBJ2-1
TGTGCCAGTGACCGGGACTCCTCCTACAATGAGCAGTTCTTC
CASDRDSSYNEQFF
>18|TRBV25-1|TRBD2|.|TRBJ2-5
TGTGCCAGCAGTGAATCGGGGCTAGCGGGAGGGCCTACTGAGACCCAGTACTTC
CASSESGLAGGPTETQYF
>16|TRBV18|.|once|TRBJ2-2
TGTGCCAGCTCACCACCTTATGGGGGGAACACCGGGGAGCTGTTTTTT
CASSPPYGGNTGELFF
>12|TRBV7-2|.|.|TRBJ1-5
TGTGCCAGCAGCGGGGGATTGTGGCCCCAGCATTTT
CASSGGLWPQHF
>15|TRBV7-9|.|once|TRBJ1-1
TGTGCCAGCAGCGCCCTGGGGGGAGTCGGAACTGAAGCTTTCTTT
CASSALGGVGTEAFF
>16|TRBV11-2|TRBD1|.|TRBJ1-2
TGTGCCAGCAGCTTCTCCGGGACAGGGGCCCACTATGGCTACACCTTC
CASSFSGTGAHYGYTF
>15|TRBV11-2|TRBD2|.|TRBJ2-5
TGTGCCAGCAGCTTAGATTGGGGGGGGCAAGAGACCCAGTACTTC
CASSLDWGGQETQYF
>14|TRBV27|.|.|TRBJ2-7
TGTGCCAGCAGTTCGGGACCCACACCCTACGAGCAGTACTTC
CASSSGPTPYEQYF
>13|TRBV6-6|.|.|TRBJ2-7
TGTGCCAGCAGTTACTGGGCAAAGGACGAGCAGTACTTC
CASSYWAKDEQYF
>14|TRBV6-6|TRBD2|.|TRBJ2-3
TGTGCCAGCTCTTGGGGCGGGAGAACAGATACGCAGTATTTT
CASSWGGRTDTQYF
>13|TRBV5-1|.|.|TRBJ2-7
TGCGCCAGCAGCTGGGACAATAGCTACGAGCAGTACTTC
CASSWDNSYEQYF
>12|TRBV2|.|.|TRBJ1-1
TGTGCCAGCAATGGGGAGAACACTGAAGCTTTCTTT
CASNGENTEAFF
>13|TRBV7-9|.|.|TRBJ2-2
TGTGCCAGCAGCAGTTACCGACCCGGGGAGCTGTTTTTT
CASSSYRPGELFF
>15|TRBV15|.|.|TRBJ2-1
TGTGCCACCAGCAGGGCCGGGACTGGTAACAATGAGCAGTTCTTC
CATSRAGTGNNEQFF
>13|TRBV19|.|.|TRBJ1-1
TGTGCCAGTAGTATAACGACGGGCACTGAAGCTTTCTTT
CASSITTGTEAFF
>11|TRBV30|.|.|TRBJ2-5
TGTGCCTGGGCCGCTGGGGAGACCCAGTACTTC
CAWAAGETQYF
>15|TRBV6-6|.|.|TRBJ2-7
TGTGCCAGCAGAAGACAGGTGCTACGCCTCGGTGAGCAGTACTTC
CASRRQVLRLGEQYF
>15|TRBV7-3|TRBD1|.|TRBJ2-1
TGTGCCAGCATCCCAGGGGGACAAACCTACAATGAGCAGTTCTTC
CASIPGGQTYNEQFF
>12|TRBV30|.|.|TRBJ1-1
TGTGCCTCACCTCTGGGGGGGGTAAAAGCTTTCTTT
CASPLGGVKAFF
>16|TRBV28|TRBD1|few|TRBJ1-5
TGTGCCAGCAATCCTTCCGACAGGGGGCGAATTCAGCCCCAGCATTTT
CASNPSDRGRIQPQHF
>15|TRBV28|.|.|TRBJ1-5
TGTGCCAGCAGTTTATCCAAGCCCACTAATCAGCCCCAGCATTTT
CASSLSKPTNQPQHF
>11|TRBV6-7|.|.|TRBJ1-1
TGTGCCAGCAGGAAGGGGGATGAAGCTTTCTTT
CASRKGDEAFF
>15|TRBV5-1|.|.|TRBJ2-1
TGCGCCAGCAGCTTCGCGGGAAGCTCCTACAATGAGCAGTTCTTC
CASSFAGSSYNEQFF
>19|TRBV19|TRBD1|.|TRBJ1-1
TGTGCCAGTAGTATAGGCGAAACAGGGGGCGATCCGGTGAACACTGAAGCTTTCTTT
CASSIGETGGDPVNTEAFF
>13|TRBV19|.|.|TRBJ1-1
TGTGCCAGTAGTACTTCCTGGAACACTGAAGCTTTCTTT
CASSTSWNTEAFF
>15|TRBV27|.|.|TRBJ1-2
TGTGCCAGCAGGGATGGGATATGGGGGACCTATGGCTACACCTTC
CASRDGIWGTYGYTF
>16|TRBV5-1|TRBD2|once|TRBJ2-1
TGCGCCAGCAGCAGAATCTCGGGAGGGCCAAACAATGAGCAGTTCTTC
CASSRISGGPNNEQFF
>13|TRBV7-3|.|once|TRBJ2-3
TGTGCCAGCAGCTTATCGTCTTTGGATACGCAGTATTTT
CASSLSSLDTQYF
>18|TRBV9|TRBD2|.|TRBJ2-3
TGTGCCAGCAGCGTAGGATCGGGACTAGCGGGAGAGGTAGATACGCAGTATTTT
CASSVGSGLAGEVDTQYF
>16|TRBV19|TRBD2|.|TRBJ2-1
TGTGCCAGTAGTATAGGGGGACTAGCGGGAGTCGATGAGCAGTTCTTC
CASSIGGLAGVDEQFF
>15|TRBV28|.|.|TRBJ2-3
TGTGCCAGCAGTTTAGCGCTACGTAGCACAGATACGCAGTATTTT
CASSLALRSTDTQYF
>14|TRBV6-5|TRBD2|.|TRBJ2-7
TGTGCCAGCAGTCTCGGGACTAGTGGGTACGAGCAGTACTTC
CASSLGTSGYEQYF
>15|TRBV19|TRBD2|.|TRBJ2-3
TGTGCCAGTAGTAGTAGCGGGAGCCGCACAGATACGCAGTATTTT
CASSSSGSRTDTQYF
>11|TRBV18|.|.|TRBJ2-5
TGTGCCAGCTCACCGGGGGAGACCCAGTACTTC
CASSPGETQYF
>14|TRBV4-1|.|once|TRBJ2-2
TGCGCCAGCAGCCAAGTTTACCTCTCCGGGGAGCTGTTTTTT
CASSQVYLSGELFF
>15|TRBV27|TRBD1|.|TRBJ1-5
TGTGCCAGCAGTCTTGCAGGGGGCCCTCCTCAGCCCCAGCATTTT
CASSLAGGPPQPQHF
>16|TRBV30|TRBD1|.|TRBJ1-6
TGTGCCTGGAGTGTACCACAGGGGGCTAATAATTCACCCCTCCACTTT
CAWSVPQGANNSPLHF